The 6 T cell receptor beta chains in this list originate from one sample, sequenced in a study of early T cells in non-severe SARS-CoV-2 infection. TCRdb redid the calling of the 5' RACE reads with MiXCR, one entry per CDR3 protein. The table lists fewer than 80,000 distinct CDR3 sequences, roughly an eighth of them singletons. Sequencing was carried out using whole blood. These receptor sequences come from an adult who was a healthcare worker with PCR-confirmed SARS-CoV-2 infection or an uninfected control (not recorded which).

This clonotype has at least ten counts. The chain is built from TRBV7-9 and TRBJ2-3; D may match TRBD1 or TRBD2 (6 bases each). This CDR3 spans 16 amino acids. Germline-derived CDR1 and CDR2 are SEHNR and FQNEAQ (reference sequence). Trimming stripped 3 bases from V and 2 bases from J, with 15 bases between. The chain's CDR3 is CASSLEGDKYTDTQYF. In DNA form, the CDR3 reads TGTGCCAGCAGCTTGGAGGGGGACAAGTACACAGATACGCAGTATTTT.

This clonotype occurred a few times. The rearrangement joins TRBV6-1 to TRBJ2-5, with TRBD2 identical over 10 bases. This CDR3 is built from 14 residues. V shed 8 bases and J 0 bases; nucleotides not matched to a gene: 3. Germline V gene lookup returns CDR1 MNHNS and CDR2 SASEGT. CDR3 loop: CASLLAGDQETQYF. CDR3 DNA: TGTGCCAGCCTCCTAGCGGGGGACCAAGAGACCCAGTACTTC.

Ten or more counts support this clonotype. This rearrangement joins TRBV28 to TRBJ1-1; the D gene is possibly TRBD1 (5 bases). Trimming cost V 4 bases and J 5 bases, with 8 bases left between them. Germline V gene data show CDR1 as MDHEN and CDR2 as SYDVKM. The CDR3 length is 12 residues. CDR3 amino acids: CASSSRVTEAFF. The CDR3 DNA follows: TGTGCCAGCAGTTCCAGGGTTACTGAAGCTTTCTTT.

A few counts support this clonotype. The V and J genes are TRBV29-1 and TRBJ2-2, with TRBD2 matching over 8 bases. The CDR3 is made up of 14 amino acids. CDR1 is SQVTM, CDR2 ANQGSEA, per germline. The CDR3 region has the DNA TGCGGAGTCCGGGGGGGGACGAACACCGGGGAGCTGTTTTTT. It yields the protein CGVRGGTNTGELFF.

Many counts were recorded for this clonotype. The J gene is TRBJ2-3, the V gene TRBV28; 9 nucleotides align to TRBD1. With V trimmed by 5 bases and J by 6 bases, 6 bases remained unmatched. CDR3 length equals 14 residues. The germline CDR1 and CDR2 sequences are MDHEN and SYDVKM. The CDR3 protein is CASSHRTGVDTQYF. CDR3 DNA: TGTGCCAGCAGTCATCGGACAGGGGTGGATACGCAGTATTTT.

There are a few counts of this clonotype. This chain connects TRBV29-1 to TRBJ2-7; TRBD1 matches 11 bases. Germline V CDR1 and CDR2: SQVTM, ANQGSEA. This CDR3 spans 12 amino acids. Unmatched junction bases numbered 7, after V lost 6 bases and J lost 9 bases. In nucleotides, the CDR3 is TGCAGCGTCGGACAGGGGGCTGGAGTGCAGTACTTC. It specifies CSVGQGAGVQYF.